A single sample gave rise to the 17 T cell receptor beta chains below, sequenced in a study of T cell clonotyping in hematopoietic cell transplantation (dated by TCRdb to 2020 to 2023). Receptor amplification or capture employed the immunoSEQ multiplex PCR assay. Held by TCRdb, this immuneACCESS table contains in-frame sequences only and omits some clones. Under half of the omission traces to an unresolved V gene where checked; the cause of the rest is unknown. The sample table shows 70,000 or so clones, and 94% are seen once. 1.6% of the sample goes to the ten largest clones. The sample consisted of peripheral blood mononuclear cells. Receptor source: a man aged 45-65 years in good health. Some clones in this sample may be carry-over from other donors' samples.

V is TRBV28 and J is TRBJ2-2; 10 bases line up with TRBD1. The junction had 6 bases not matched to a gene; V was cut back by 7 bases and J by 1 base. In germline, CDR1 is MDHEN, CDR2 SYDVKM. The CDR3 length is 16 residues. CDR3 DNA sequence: TGTGCCAGCACTCCGGGACAGGGGTGGAACACCGGGGAGCTGTTTTTT. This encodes CASTPGQGWNTGELFF.

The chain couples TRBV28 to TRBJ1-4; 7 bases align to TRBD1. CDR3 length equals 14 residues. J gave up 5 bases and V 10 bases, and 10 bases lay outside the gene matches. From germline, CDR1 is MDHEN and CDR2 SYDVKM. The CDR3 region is CATSLVQGNEKLFF. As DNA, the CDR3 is TGTGCCACCTCGCTCGTACAGGGGAATGAAAAACTGTTTTTT.

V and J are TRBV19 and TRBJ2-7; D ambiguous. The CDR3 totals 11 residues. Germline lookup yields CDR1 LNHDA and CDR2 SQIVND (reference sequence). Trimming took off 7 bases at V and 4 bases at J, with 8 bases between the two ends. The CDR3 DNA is TGTGCCAGTAAGATGGGGTACGAGCAGTACTTC. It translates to CASKMGYEQYF.

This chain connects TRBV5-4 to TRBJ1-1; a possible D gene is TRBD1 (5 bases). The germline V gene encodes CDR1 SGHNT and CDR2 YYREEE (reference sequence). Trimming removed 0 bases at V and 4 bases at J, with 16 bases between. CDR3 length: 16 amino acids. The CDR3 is CASSLDGGARGTEAFF. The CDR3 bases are TGTGCCAGCAGCTTGGATGGAGGGGCAAGGGGCACTGAAGCTTTCTTT.

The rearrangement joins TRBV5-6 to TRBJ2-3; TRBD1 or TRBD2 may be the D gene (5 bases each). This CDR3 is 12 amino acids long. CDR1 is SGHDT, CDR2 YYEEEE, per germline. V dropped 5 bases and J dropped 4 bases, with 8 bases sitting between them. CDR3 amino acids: CASSMGADTQYF. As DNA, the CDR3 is TGTGCCAGCAGTATGGGGGCAGATACGCAGTATTTT. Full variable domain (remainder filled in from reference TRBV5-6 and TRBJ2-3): DAGVTQSPTHLIKTRGQQVTLRCSPKSGHDTVSWYQQALGQGPQFIFQYYEEEERQRGNFPDRFSGHQFPNYSSELNVNALLLGDSALYLCASSMGADTQYFGPGTRLTVL.

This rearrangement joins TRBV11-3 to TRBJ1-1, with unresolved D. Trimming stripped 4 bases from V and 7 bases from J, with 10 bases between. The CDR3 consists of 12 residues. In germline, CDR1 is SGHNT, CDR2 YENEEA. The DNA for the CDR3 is TGTGCCAGCAGCTCCCAGTGGGGTGAAGCTTTCTTT. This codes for CASSSQWGEAFF.

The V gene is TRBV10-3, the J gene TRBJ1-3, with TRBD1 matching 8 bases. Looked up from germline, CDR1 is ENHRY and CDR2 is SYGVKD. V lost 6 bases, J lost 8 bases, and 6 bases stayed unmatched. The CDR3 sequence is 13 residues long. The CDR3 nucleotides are TGTGCCATCAGGGGGACAGGCGGGCACACCATATATTTT. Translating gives CAIRGTGGHTIYF.

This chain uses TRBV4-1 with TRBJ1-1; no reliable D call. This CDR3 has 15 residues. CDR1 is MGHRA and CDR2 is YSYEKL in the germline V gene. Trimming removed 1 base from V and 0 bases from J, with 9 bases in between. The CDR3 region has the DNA TGCGCCAGCAGCCAAGGTGAGAGATTGAACACTGAAGCTTTCTTT. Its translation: CASSQGERLNTEAFF.

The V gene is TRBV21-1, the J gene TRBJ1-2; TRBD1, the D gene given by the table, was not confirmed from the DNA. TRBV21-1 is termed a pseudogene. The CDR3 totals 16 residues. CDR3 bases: TGTGCCAGCAGCAAAGGCGAGGGGGAGCCTAACTATGGCTACACCTTC. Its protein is CASSKGEGEPNYGYTF.

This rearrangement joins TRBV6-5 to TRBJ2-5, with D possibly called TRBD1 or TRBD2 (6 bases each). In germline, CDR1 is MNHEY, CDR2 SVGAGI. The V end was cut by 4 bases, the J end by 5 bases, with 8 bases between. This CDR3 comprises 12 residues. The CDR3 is CASSFGGETQYF. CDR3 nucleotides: TGTGCCAGCAGTTTCGGGGGCGAGACCCAGTACTTC.

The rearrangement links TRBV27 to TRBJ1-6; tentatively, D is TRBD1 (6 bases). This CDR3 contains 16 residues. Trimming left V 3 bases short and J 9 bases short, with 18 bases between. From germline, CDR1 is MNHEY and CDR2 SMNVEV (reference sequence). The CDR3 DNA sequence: TGTGCCAGCAGTTTGGATCCAGGGGCGCAGGTTTCACCCCTCCACTTT. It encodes CASSLDPGAQVSPLHF.

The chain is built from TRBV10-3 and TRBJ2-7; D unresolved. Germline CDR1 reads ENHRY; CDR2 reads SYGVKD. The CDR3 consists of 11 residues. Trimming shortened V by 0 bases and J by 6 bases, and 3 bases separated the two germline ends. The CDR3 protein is CAISESREQYF. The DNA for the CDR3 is TGTGCCATCAGTGAGTCTCGCGAGCAGTACTTC.

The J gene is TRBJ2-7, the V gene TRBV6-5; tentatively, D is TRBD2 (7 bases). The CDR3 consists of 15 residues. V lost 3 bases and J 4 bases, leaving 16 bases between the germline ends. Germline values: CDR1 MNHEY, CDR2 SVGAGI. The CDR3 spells CASSYPGGLFYEQYF. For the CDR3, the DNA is TGTGCCAGCAGTTATCCGGGGGGCCTCTTTTACGAGCAGTACTTC.

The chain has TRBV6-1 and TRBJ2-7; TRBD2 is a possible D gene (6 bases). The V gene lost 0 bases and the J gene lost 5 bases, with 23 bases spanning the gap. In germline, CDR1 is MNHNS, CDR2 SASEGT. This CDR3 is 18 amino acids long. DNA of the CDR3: TGTGCCAGCAGTGAAGCGCGTAGGGGACTTTGGGGATACGACGAGCAGTACTTC. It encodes CASSEARRGLWGYDEQYF.

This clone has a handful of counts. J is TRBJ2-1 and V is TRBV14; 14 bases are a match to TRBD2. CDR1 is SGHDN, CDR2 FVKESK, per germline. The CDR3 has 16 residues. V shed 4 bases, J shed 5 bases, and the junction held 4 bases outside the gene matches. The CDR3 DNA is TGTGCCAGCAGCCCGACTAGCGGGAGGGTCGACAATGAGCAGTTCTTC. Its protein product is CASSPTSGRVDNEQFF.

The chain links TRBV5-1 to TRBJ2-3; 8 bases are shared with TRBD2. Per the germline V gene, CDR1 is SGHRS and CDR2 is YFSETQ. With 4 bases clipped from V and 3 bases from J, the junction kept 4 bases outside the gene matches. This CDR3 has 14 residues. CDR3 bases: TGCGCCAGCAGCCCGGGACTAGAGACAGATACGCAGTATTTT. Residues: CASSPGLETDTQYF.

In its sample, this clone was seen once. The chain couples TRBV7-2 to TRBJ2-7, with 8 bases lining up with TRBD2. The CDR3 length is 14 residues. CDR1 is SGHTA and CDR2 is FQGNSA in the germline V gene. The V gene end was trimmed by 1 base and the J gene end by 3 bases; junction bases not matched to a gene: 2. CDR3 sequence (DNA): TGTGCCAGCAGCTTAGGGCGGGGGGACTACGAGCAGTACTTC. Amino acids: CASSLGRGDYEQYF.